One and the same sample provided the 5 T cell receptor beta chains below, sequenced in a study of identical twins. TCRdb itself ran the 5' RACE reads through MiXCR, one entry per CDR3 protein. The sample holds 450,000 or so distinct CDR3 sequences, about 24% seen once. These data also featured in a second study, about T cells expressing NK-cell markers.

Material for sequencing was CD4+ T cells sorted from blood. These receptors were collected from a woman between 18 and 30 years old in good health.

This clonotype was observed a single time. The CDR3 sequence: CASSETSSGANVLTF. The DNA for the CDR3 is TGTGCCAGCAGTGAAACCAGCTCTGGGGCCAACGTCCTGACTTTC. The chain recombines TRBV6-1 with TRBJ2-6; D is ambiguous. The CDR3 covers 15 residues. The ends were cut back, 2 bases at V and 0 bases at J, with 5 bases in the middle. Per germline, CDR1 MNHNS and CDR2 SASEGT.

This clonotype has just one count. The chain is built from TRBV3-1 and TRBJ2-1; the match to TRBD2 covers 9 bases. With V trimmed by 3 bases and J by 1 base, 13 bases remained unmatched. Germline V gene lookup returns CDR1 LGHDT and CDR2 YNNKEL (reference sequence). The CDR3 contains 19 residues. The CDR3 DNA reads as TGTGCCAGCAGCCACCCCGCTAGCGGGATACTCGGGTCCTACAATGAGCAGTTCTTC. Translation: CASSHPASGILGSYNEQFF.

This clonotype has more than one count but fewer than ten. The chain employs TRBV7-8 and TRBJ2-5; D assignment may be TRBD1 or TRBD2 (5 bases each). The CDR3 extends over 15 amino acids. V lost 6 bases and J lost 5, with 19 bases in between. Germline V gene data show CDR1 as SGHVS and CDR2 as FQNEAQ. This chain's CDR3 is CASSQNLPREETQYF. In DNA form, the CDR3 reads TGTGCCAGCAGTCAAAACCTCCCCAGGGAGGAGACCCAGTACTTC. Drawing the rest from reference TRBV7-8 and TRBJ2-5, the complete variable domain is GAGVSQSPRYKVAKRGQDVALRCDPISGHVSLFWYQQALGQGPEFLTYFQNEAQLDKSGLPSDRFFAERPEGSVSTLKIQRTQQEDSAVYLCASSQNLPREETQYFGPGTRLLVL.

The chain carries TRBV5-5 and TRBJ2-1; D uncertain. This CDR3 is 13 amino acids long. V was shortened by 0 bases and J by 6 bases, with 7 bases between the two germline ends. The germline V gene encodes CDR1 SGHKS and CDR2 YYEKEE (reference sequence). This CDR3 is CASSLAGRNEQFF. In DNA form, the CDR3 reads TGTGCCAGCAGCTTGGCAGGCCGCAATGAGCAGTTCTTC.

The chain couples TRBV11-2 to TRBJ2-4; 7 bases are shared with TRBD2. The CDR3 sequence is 15 residues long. Germline V gene data show CDR1 as SGHAT and CDR2 as FQNNGV. The V segment lost 5 bases and the J segment 3 bases; nucleotides outside the gene matches: 7. CDR3 in amino acids: CASSRGRVGKNIQYF. CDR3 nucleotide sequence: TGTGCCAGCAGCCGAGGGAGGGTCGGCAAAAACATTCAGTACTTC.